This T cell receptor beta chain was sequenced for a study of blood T cell repertoires in COVID-19. Looking at the study overall: Both acute and convalescent COVID-19 samples were obtained from the United States, Italy and Spain. Sample material is recorded as cDNA or gDNA derived from T cells, B-cell-depleted T cells, or PBMCs.

CDR1 is MNHEY, CDR2 SMNVEV, per germline (reference sequence). The CDR3 is made up of 13 amino acids. Trimming at V came to 6 bases and at J to 0 bases, leaving 2 bases not matched to a gene. TCRdb's table, derived via immunoSEQ multiplex PCR, lists solely in-frame clones and lacks some. The sample consists of roughly 120,000 clones, approximately 82% of them appearing once. The specimen sequenced was peripheral blood. The chain carries TRBV27 and TRBJ2-7; 7 bases fit TRBD2. This receptor was taken from a woman older than 75 with active or convalescent COVID-19. In DNA, the CDR3 is TGTGCCAGCAGCTCTAGCGGCTCCTACGAGCAGTACTTC. This sequence encodes CASSSSGSYEQYF.